The sequence of this TCR beta chain was determined in a study of T cells of healthy individuals. This clonotype came up many times. Via MiXCR, TCRdb re-called the 5' RACE reads, giving one row per CDR3 protein. The repertoire holds approximately 52,000 distinct CDR3 sequences, with roughly 14% as singletons. The TCR was taken from a human donor in good health.

The CDR3 nucleotides read TGTGCCAGCAGGTTGGACAGGAACACTGAAGCTTTCTTT. This sequence encodes CASRLDRNTEAFF. V usage is TRBV6-6 and J usage is TRBJ1-1, with D possibly TRBD1 on 6 matching bases. The CDR3 loop spans 13 amino acids. Germline loops: CDR1 MNHNY, CDR2 SVGAGI (reference sequence). V was shortened by 6 bases and J by 1 base, with 9 bases between the two germline ends.